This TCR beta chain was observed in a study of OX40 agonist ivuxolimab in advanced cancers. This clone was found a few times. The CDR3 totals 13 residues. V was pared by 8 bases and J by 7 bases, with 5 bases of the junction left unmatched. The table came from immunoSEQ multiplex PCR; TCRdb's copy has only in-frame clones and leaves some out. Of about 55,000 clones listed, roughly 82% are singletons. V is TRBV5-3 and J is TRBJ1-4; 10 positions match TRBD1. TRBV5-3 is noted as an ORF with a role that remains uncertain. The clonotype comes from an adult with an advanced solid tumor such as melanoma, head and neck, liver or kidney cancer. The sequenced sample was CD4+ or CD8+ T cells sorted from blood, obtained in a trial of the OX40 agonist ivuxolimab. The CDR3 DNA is TGTGCCAGGCTCCGGGACAGGGGTGAAAAACTGTTTTTT. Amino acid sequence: CARLRDRGEKLFF.